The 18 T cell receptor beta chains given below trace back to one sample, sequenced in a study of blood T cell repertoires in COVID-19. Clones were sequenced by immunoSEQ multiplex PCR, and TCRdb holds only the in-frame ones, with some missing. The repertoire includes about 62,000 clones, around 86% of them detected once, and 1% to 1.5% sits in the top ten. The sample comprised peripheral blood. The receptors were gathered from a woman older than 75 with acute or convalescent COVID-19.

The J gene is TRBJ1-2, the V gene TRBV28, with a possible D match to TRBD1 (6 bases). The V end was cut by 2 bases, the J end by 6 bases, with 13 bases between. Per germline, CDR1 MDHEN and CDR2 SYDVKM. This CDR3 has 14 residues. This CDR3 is CASSLRRPGDGYTF. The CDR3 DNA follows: TGTGCCAGCAGTTTACGGAGGCCAGGGGATGGCTACACCTTC.

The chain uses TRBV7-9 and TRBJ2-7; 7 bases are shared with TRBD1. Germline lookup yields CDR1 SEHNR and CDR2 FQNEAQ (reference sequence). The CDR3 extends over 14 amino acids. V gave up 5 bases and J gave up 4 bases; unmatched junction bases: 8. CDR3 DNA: TGTGCCAGCAGCGTCCGGGACAGATCTTACGAGCAGTACTTC. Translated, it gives CASSVRDRSYEQYF.

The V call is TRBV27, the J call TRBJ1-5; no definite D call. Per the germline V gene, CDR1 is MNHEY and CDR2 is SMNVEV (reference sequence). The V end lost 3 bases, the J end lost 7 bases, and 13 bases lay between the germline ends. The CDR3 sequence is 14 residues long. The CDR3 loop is CASSLSGKYQPQHF. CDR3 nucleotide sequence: TGTGCCAGCAGTTTGTCGGGGAAGTACCAGCCCCAGCATTTT.

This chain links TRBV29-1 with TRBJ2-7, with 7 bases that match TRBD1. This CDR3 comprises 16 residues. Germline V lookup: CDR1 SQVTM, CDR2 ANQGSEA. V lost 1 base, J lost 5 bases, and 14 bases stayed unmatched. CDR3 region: CSVEGQGEWSFDEQYF. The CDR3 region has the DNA TGCAGCGTTGAAGGTCAGGGGGAGTGGAGTTTCGACGAGCAGTACTTC.

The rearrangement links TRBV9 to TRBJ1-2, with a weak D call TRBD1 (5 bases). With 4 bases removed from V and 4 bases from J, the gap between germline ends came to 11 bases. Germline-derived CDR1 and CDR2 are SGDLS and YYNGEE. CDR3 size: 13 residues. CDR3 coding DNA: TGTGCCAGCAGCCTCCAGGGAGGCTATGGCTACACCTTC. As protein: CASSLQGGYGYTF.

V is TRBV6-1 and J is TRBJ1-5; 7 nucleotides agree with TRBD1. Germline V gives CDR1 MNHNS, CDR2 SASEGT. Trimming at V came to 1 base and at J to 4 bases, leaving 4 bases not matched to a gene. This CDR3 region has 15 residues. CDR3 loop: CASSEGGRGNQPQHF. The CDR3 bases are TGTGCCAGCAGTGAAGGGGGCAGGGGGAATCAGCCCCAGCATTTT.

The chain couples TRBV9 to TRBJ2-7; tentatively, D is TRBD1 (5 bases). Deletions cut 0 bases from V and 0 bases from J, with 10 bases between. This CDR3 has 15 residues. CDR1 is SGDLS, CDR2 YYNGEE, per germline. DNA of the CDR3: TGTGCCAGCAGCGTAGCACCAGGGTCCTCCTACGAGCAGTACTTC. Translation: CASSVAPGSSYEQYF.

Here the CDR3 reads CASTRFHFQDSPLHF. The CDR3 DNA reads TGTGCCAGCACCCGCTTCCACTTCCAAGATTCACCCCTCCACTTT. The V gene is TRBV3-1 (or the pseudogene TRBV3-2), the J gene TRBJ1-6, with unresolved D. Per the germline V gene, CDR1 is LGHDT and CDR2 is YNNKEL (reference sequence). The CDR3 is 15 residues long. V was trimmed by 7 bases and J by 8 bases, leaving 18 bases between them.

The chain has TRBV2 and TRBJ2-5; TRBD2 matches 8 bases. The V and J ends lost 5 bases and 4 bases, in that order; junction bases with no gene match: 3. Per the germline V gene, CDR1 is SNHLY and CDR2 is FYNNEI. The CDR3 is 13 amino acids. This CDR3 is CASSRGLGETQYF. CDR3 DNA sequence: TGTGCCAGCAGTCGGGGACTAGGAGAGACCCAGTACTTC.

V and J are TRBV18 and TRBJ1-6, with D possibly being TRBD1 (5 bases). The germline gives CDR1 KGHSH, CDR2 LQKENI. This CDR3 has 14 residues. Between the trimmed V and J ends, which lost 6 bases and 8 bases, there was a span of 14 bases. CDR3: CASSETTRDSPLHF. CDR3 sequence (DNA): TGTGCCAGCTCCGAGACCACCAGGGATTCACCCCTCCACTTT.

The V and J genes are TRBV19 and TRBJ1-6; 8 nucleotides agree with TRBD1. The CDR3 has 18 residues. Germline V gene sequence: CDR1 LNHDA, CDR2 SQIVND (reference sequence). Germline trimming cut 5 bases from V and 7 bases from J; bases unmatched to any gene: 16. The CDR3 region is CASSADAGSPGGNSPLHF. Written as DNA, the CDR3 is TGTGCCAGTAGTGCGGACGCCGGGAGCCCAGGGGGCAATTCACCCCTCCACTTT.

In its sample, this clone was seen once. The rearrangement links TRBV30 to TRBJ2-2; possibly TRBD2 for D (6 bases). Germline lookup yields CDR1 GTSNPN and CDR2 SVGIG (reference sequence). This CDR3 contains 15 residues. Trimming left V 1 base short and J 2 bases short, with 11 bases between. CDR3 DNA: TGTGCCTGGAGTGCCGGAGGGGAAAACACCGGGGAGCTGTTTTTT. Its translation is CAWSAGGENTGELFF.

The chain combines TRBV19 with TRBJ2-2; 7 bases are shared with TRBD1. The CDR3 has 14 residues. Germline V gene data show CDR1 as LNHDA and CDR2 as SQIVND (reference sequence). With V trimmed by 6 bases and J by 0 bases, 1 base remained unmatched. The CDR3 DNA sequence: TGTGCCAGTAGCGGGACAGCGAACACCGGGGAGCTGTTTTTT. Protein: CASSGTANTGELFF.

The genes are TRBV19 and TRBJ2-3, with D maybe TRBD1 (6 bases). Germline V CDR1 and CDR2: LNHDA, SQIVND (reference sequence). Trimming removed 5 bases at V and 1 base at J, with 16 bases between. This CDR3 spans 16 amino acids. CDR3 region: CASSLLGAGGTDTQYF. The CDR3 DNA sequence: TGTGCCAGTAGTCTCCTGGGGGCTGGGGGCACAGATACGCAGTATTTT.

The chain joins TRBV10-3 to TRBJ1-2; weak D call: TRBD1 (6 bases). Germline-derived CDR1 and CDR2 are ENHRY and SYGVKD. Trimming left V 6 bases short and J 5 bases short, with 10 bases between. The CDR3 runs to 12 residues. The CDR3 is CAISDRLYGYTF. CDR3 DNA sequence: TGTGCCATCAGCGACAGGCTTTATGGCTACACCTTC.

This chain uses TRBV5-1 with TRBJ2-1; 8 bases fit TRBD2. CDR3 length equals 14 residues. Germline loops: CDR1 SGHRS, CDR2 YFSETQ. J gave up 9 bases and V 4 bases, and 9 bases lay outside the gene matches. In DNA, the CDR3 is TGCGCCAGCAGCCTTCGGGTAGCGGGGAGTGAGCAGTTCTTC. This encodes CASSLRVAGSEQFF.

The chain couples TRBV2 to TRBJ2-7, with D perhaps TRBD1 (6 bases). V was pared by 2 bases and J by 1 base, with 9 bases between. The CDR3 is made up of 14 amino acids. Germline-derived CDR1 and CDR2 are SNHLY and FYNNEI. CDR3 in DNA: TGTGCCAGCAGTGAACGCAGGGGTTCCTACGAGCAGTACTTC. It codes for CASSERRGSYEQYF.

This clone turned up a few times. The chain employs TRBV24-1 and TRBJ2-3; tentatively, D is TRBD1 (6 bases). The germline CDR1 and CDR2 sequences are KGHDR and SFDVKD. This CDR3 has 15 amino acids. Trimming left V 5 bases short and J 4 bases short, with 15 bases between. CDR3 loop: CATSAALGGPDTQYF. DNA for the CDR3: TGTGCCACCAGTGCAGCCCTTGGGGGCCCAGATACGCAGTATTTT.